This T cell receptor (beta chain) was retrieved from a study of T cell responses to AZD1222 COVID-19 vaccine (dated by TCRdb to about 2021). Describing the broader study: Because spike-specific TCR depth and breadth did not differ between the two schedules, AZD1222 recipients who got a second dose at roughly 4 weeks were pooled with those who got a second dose at roughly 12 weeks. TCR sequencing was performed for roughly 250 trial participants, of whom about 200 were given two doses of AZD1222 and around 25 were given two doses of MenACWY control vaccine. Trial participants were enrolled by age into subgroups of 18-55, 56-69 and 70-plus years, and roughly 150, 30 and 60 TCR-sequenced participants, respectively, were included in these subgroups.

Based on the germline V gene, the CDR1 and CDR2 sequences are MNHNS and SASEGT. Inclusive of the bounding cysteine and phenylalanine, the CDR3 is 16 residues long. Here the CDR3 DNA is all that survives: 48 bases in frame from base 1. From V the trimming removes 1 base and from J it removes 4 bases, while the gene matches leave 9 bases of the junction unaccounted for. The meaning of the sample's time point label: baseline before first vaccination. Vaccinee samples came from UK trials COV001 and COV002, including a single-blind randomized controlled phase 2/3 trial of AZD1222 (ChAdOx1 nCoV-19) in healthy adults. For TCRbeta chain sequencing, PBMC samples were collected from trial participants at day 0 and at day 28 after the second dose. Worth noting for this clone: Its specific antigen is unknown. No much larger clone is present one base from it, and per-base qualities are unavailable.

The CDR3 regions of human TCRbeta chains were analyzed by immunosequencing. Processing in the source paper ran as follows. Repertoire TCRs were matched against a reference library of SARS-CoV-2-specific TCRs generated with the MIRA antigen-specificity platform. Breadth was defined as the fraction of unique TCRs that were SARS-CoV-2-associated, and depth was defined as the fraction of total T cells that were SARS-CoV-2-associated. Using the MIRA data, each spike-specific TCR was assigned both to the spike region to which the TCR was reactive and to a CD4 or CD8 class. Log10-transformed breadth and depth values were compared by one-way ANOVA with Sidak's multiple comparisons tests. As stored in TCRdb, this immuneACCESS dataset retains in-frame rearrangements with V and J assigned. A fraction of the clones does not appear; measured against another copy, unresolved V genes explain less than half of the discrepancy, and the remainder lacks a known reason. V, J and clone size are taken as reported in that table, and D and trimming were inferred from the DNA itself. The sample table lists about 61,000 clones, approximately 90% of them with a count of one. The top ten constitute just under 5% of the sample.

Overall study results and their limits: Only six AZD1222 recipients were SARS-CoV-2 seropositive at baseline, limiting conclusions about previously exposed vaccinees. Reportedly, close to half of the unique spike-specific TCRs recognized epitopes lying outside the regions that are mutated in the B.1.351 and B.1.1.7 variants. Participants were mostly white British and included more females than males, and it was suggested by the authors that clonal diversity may have been underestimated. The whole spike protein was spanned by vaccine-associated CD4 TCRs, and dominant responses were seen in regions 160-218 and 743-854. No day 14 peak-response samples were available, so repertoires were characterized only after the peak T cell response. Spike-specific TCR breadth and depth rose significantly after two AZD1222 doses compared with day 0 and with MenACWY recipients. The 56-69-year group was small, and its depth increase did not reach significance, likely because of low power.

The chain couples TRBV6-1 to TRBJ1-2, with 7 bases matching TRBD1. The clonotype comes from an adult in good health. Material: peripheral blood, obtained on day 0 of AZD1222 vaccination. The CDR3 protein sequence reads: CASSEEGTVSRYGYTF. In nucleotides, the sequence is TGTGCCAGCAGTGAAGAAGGGACAGTCTCCCGCTATGGCTACACCTTC.